Sequencing of this TCR beta chain was carried out in a study of T cells in Graves' hyperthyroidism and ophthalmopathy. TCR beta CDR3 sequences were amplified from RNA transcripts. The HTBI primer set was used in a first-round RT-PCR of the TCR CDR3. TCRdb itself ran the multiplex PCR reads through MiXCR, one entry per CDR3 protein. In the table there are about 360,000 distinct CDR3 sequences, 15% to 20% of which are singletons. In patients aged 18 to 65, hyperthyroidism was newly diagnosed, with duration under 2 months. Criteria for exclusion of patients were uncontrolled infection, other autoimmune disease, pregnancy or lactation. The PBMCs studied were ones that came from 10 ml fresh peripheral blood. V was clipped by 5 bases and J by 5 bases, with 9 bases between them. CDR1 is MNHNS and CDR2 is SASEGT in the germline V gene. The CDR3 sequence is 12 residues long. This clonotype was seen a handful of times.

The V call is TRBV6-1, the J call TRBJ1-1; TRBD1 might be the D (5 bases). The clonotype originates from a young woman with Graves' hyperthyroidism. What was sequenced was blood. The CDR3, as DNA: TGTGCCAGCAGTAGGGGTTCAACTGAAGCTTTCTTT. It translates to CASSRGSTEAFF.